A single sample is the source of the 18 T cell receptor beta chains below, sequenced in a study of cytomegalovirus exposure and HLA in healthy donors. Primers for the PCR totalled 60 Vbeta and 13 Jbeta. The table came from immunoSEQ multiplex PCR; TCRdb's copy has only in-frame clones and leaves some out. Of roughly 120,000 clones in the sample, 65% to 80% are singletons; the top ten hold about 12%. Sequenced input: PBMCs. These TCRs come from a woman in her sixties or seventies in good health and CMV-seropositive.

V gene TRBV5-1 combines with J gene TRBJ2-5, with D tentatively TRBD1 (6 bases). The CDR3 is 15 residues long. CDR1 is SGHRS and CDR2 is YFSETQ in the germline V gene. V lost 1 base and J 3 bases, leaving 13 bases between the germline ends. CDR3 loop: CASSLIGAGEETQYF. CDR3 sequence (DNA): TGCGCCAGCAGCTTGATAGGGGCAGGGGAAGAGACCCAGTACTTC.

This clone has a single count. The V call is TRBV6-5, the J call TRBJ2-7, with D perhaps TRBD1 (5 bases). Germline V gives CDR1 MNHEY, CDR2 SVGAGI. The V gene lost 5 bases and the J gene lost 7 bases, with 12 bases spanning the gap. The length of the CDR3 is 12 residues. In nucleotides, the CDR3 is TGTGCCAGCAGTGACAGAGATTGGGAGCAGTACTTC. Protein: CASSDRDWEQYF.

The chain employs TRBV14 and TRBJ2-7; D is ambiguous. Germline V gene data show CDR1 as SGHDN and CDR2 as FVKESK. V lost 0 bases to trimming and J lost 6 bases, with 9 bases between them. There are 13 residues in the CDR3. The CDR3 loop reads CASSQDLRAEQYF. In DNA form, the CDR3 reads TGTGCCAGCAGCCAAGATTTGCGAGCCGAGCAGTACTTC.

Concerning this clone itself: The sample has other DNA sequences that encode this CDR3 too. This chain's CDR3 is CASSLRETGELFF. In DNA, the CDR3 is TGCGCCAGCAGCTTGCGGGAGACCGGGGAGCTGTTTTTT. The rearrangement links TRBV5-1 to TRBJ2-2; tentative D call: TRBD2 (6 bases). Germline CDR1 reads SGHRS; CDR2 reads YFSETQ. The CDR3 runs to 13 residues. V was pared by 1 base and J by 5 bases, with 6 bases between.

CDR3 sequence reads: CASSIGVITEAFF. The CDR3 coding sequence is TGTGCCAGTAGTATCGGGGTTATAACTGAAGCTTTCTTT. This sequence joins TRBV19 and TRBJ1-1; D unclear. This CDR3 spans 13 amino acids. Germline V gene lookup returns CDR1 LNHDA and CDR2 SQIVND (reference sequence). Trimming removed 3 bases at V and 5 bases at J, with 10 bases between.

This chain joins TRBV7-9 and TRBJ1-6; unclear D gene. The CDR3 runs 14 residues. Germline CDR1 is SEHNR and CDR2 is FQNEAQ (reference sequence). The ends were cut back, 1 base at V and 13 bases at J, with 14 bases in the middle. CDR3 sequence (DNA): TGTGCCAGCAGCTTAGTGTCGGCAGGAAGCCCCCTCCACTTT. Translation: CASSLVSAGSPLHF.

The chain combines TRBV14 with TRBJ2-5; TRBD2 might be the D (5 bases). This CDR3 has 14 residues. V was pared by 1 base and J by 2 bases, with 8 bases between. CDR1 and CDR2 from the germline V gene are SGHDN and FVKESK. CDR3 loop: CASSQVPGQETQYF. CDR3 nucleotides: TGTGCCAGCAGCCAAGTTCCGGGACAAGAGACCCAGTACTTC.

The gene calls are TRBV15 and TRBJ1-1; D is perhaps TRBD1 (5 bases). Germline V gene sequence: CDR1 LNHNV, CDR2 YYDKDF (reference sequence). With 8 bases removed from V and 1 base from J, the gap between germline ends came to 14 bases. There are 14 residues in the CDR3. In nucleotides, the CDR3 is TGTGCCACCTTGAACGGACATCCGAACACTGAAGCTTTCTTT. Its translation is CATLNGHPNTEAFF.

The chain links TRBV19 to TRBJ1-5; the D is unclear. Trimming pared 3 bases from V and 2 bases from J, leaving 11 bases between. Germline V gene sequence: CDR1 LNHDA, CDR2 SQIVND (reference sequence). The CDR3 is 15 amino acids. This chain's CDR3 is CASSMRVWGNQPQHF. The CDR3 nucleotides read TGTGCCAGTAGTATGAGGGTTTGGGGCAATCAGCCCCAGCATTTT.

This sequence joins TRBV30 and TRBJ1-4; D remains unclear. The germline CDR1 and CDR2 sequences are GTSNPN and SVGIG (reference sequence). CDR3 length: 14 amino acids. Trimming shortened V by 3 bases and J by 5 bases, and 13 bases separated the two germline ends. CDR3 residues: CAWSGGPQNEKLFF. The CDR3, as DNA: TGTGCCTGGAGCGGCGGGCCTCAGAATGAAAAACTGTTTTTT.

The rearrangement uses TRBV30 and TRBJ1-1; D possibly corresponds to TRBD1 (6 bases). The CDR3 has 13 amino acids. Trimming took off 2 bases at V and 4 bases at J, with 11 bases between the two ends. Germline V gene sequence: CDR1 GTSNPN, CDR2 SVGIG (reference sequence). The CDR3 is CAWSQGLGTEAFF. The CDR3 DNA reads TGTGCCTGGAGTCAGGGGCTGGGCACTGAAGCTTTCTTT.

This rearrangement joins TRBV9 to TRBJ2-2; TRBD1 matches 8 bases. CDR1 is SGDLS and CDR2 is YYNGEE in the germline V gene. J gave up 3 bases and V 3 bases, and 7 bases lay outside the gene matches. The CDR3 contains 16 residues. CDR3 loop: CASSGQGAIDTGELFF. CDR3 DNA: TGTGCCAGCAGCGGTCAGGGGGCCATCGACACCGGGGAGCTGTTTTTT.

The chain recombines TRBV7-2 with TRBJ2-5; 7 bases map to TRBD1. The junction had 8 bases not matched to a gene; V was cut back by 5 bases and J by 5 bases. The CDR3 has 14 amino acids. Germline V CDR1 and CDR2: SGHTA, FQGNSA. CDR3 sequence reads: CASSTRQGKETQYF. As DNA, the CDR3 is TGTGCCAGCAGCACCCGACAGGGAAAGGAGACCCAGTACTTC.

The V gene is TRBV4-2, the J gene TRBJ1-4; TRBD1 matches at 8 bases. The CDR3 runs to 16 residues. CDR1 and CDR2 from the germline V gene are LGHNA and YNFKEQ. Germline trimming cut 5 bases from V and 0 bases from J; bases unmatched to any gene: 5. CDR3 nucleotide sequence: TGTGCCAGCAGCATAGGACAGGGAGCAACTAATGAAAAACTGTTTTTT. Its protein is CASSIGQGATNEKLFF.

The rearrangement links TRBV30 to TRBJ1-4; D unclear. Germline-derived CDR1 and CDR2 are GTSNPN and SVGIG (reference sequence). V dropped 0 bases and J dropped 4 bases, with 9 bases sitting between them. The CDR3 length is 14 residues. The CDR3 DNA reads TGTGCCTGGAGTGTCCCTTTTCTTAATGAAAAACTGTTTTTT. Its protein product is CAWSVPFLNEKLFF.

This chain connects TRBV7-2 to TRBJ2-1; possibly TRBD2 for D (6 bases). With 4 bases removed from V and 0 bases from J, the gap between germline ends came to 10 bases. CDR1 and CDR2 from the germline V gene are SGHTA and FQGNSA. This CDR3 spans 15 amino acids. The CDR3 DNA reads TGTGCCAGCAGCTCTAGCGTGTTCTCCTACAATGAGCAGTTCTTC. It translates to CASSSSVFSYNEQFF.

The chain recombines TRBV4-2 with TRBJ1-2; TRBD1 matches 9 bases. CDR1 and CDR2 from the germline V gene are LGHNA and YNFKEQ. The V segment lost 4 bases and the J segment 5 bases; nucleotides outside the gene matches: 20. The CDR3 covers 19 residues. CDR3 amino acids: CASSPNPAGQGILRYGYTF. The CDR3 coding sequence is TGTGCCAGCAGCCCCAACCCAGCCGGACAGGGGATCCTTAGGTATGGCTACACCTTC.

The chain links TRBV18 to TRBJ1-6, with 8 bases fitting TRBD1. The germline V gene has CDR1 KGHSH and CDR2 LQKENI. V gave up 3 bases and J gave up 7 bases; unmatched junction bases: 8. The CDR3 covers 16 residues. Here the CDR3 reads CASSPTGQGGNSPLHF. The CDR3 coding sequence is TGTGCCAGCTCACCGACCGGACAGGGCGGCAATTCACCCCTCCACTTT.